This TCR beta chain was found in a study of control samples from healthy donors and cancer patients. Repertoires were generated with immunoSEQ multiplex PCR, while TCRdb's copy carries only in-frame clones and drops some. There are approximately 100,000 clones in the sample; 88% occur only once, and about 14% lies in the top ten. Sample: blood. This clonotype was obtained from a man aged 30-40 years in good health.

Here the CDR3 reads CASSSTDTQYF. DNA of the CDR3: TGTGCCAGCAGTAGTACAGATACGCAGTATTTT. J is TRBJ2-3 and V is TRBV6-6; D is undetermined. V dropped 5 bases and J dropped 3 bases, with 3 bases sitting between them. CDR1 MNHNY and CDR2 SVGAGI come from the germline V gene (reference sequence). The CDR3 contains 11 residues.